This TCR beta chain was recovered during a study of long-term antiretroviral therapy in people with HIV (dated by TCRdb to the early 2020s). Background for the entire study: Collection of the earliest samples took place about a decade ahead of the 2015 WHO recommendation for immediate ART, at a time when ART was typically delayed until CD4 counts fell. This retrospective serial study examined whether starting ART and sustained HIV suppression were associated with changes in the composition and diversity of the TRB repertoire in peripheral blood. A total of fewer than 250 cryopreserved PBMC samples came from a few dozen adults with confirmed HIV infection and were collected serially over a mean of about six years (range 1-12). Among the 25 to 30 participants with HIV, eleven were female. Test extractions of a monoclonal T-cell line alongside 33 polyclonal samples showed no cross-contamination during QIAcube processing. Summary of the overall study and its limitations: Inferences about post-ART repertoire changes were limited because no data were available on ART adherence, viral resistance or therapy changes. At every time point, the repertoire was dominated by expanded TRB clones first identified before ART initiation, although this dominance fluctuated and, in many PLHIV, declined after ART. Limited PBMC availability meant only the TCR beta chain was sequenced, without alpha chain pairing. Samples dated from the mid-2000s to the late 2010s, and the ART regimens used may be less effective than current ones. ART initiation was associated with a significant increase in TRB diversity, but diversity stayed significantly below transplant donor controls even after long-term ART. HIV repertoires had narrower CDR3 length ranges than controls, and the network structure suggested an antigen-experienced repertoire that shifted only slightly toward naive after ART. Unsorted PBMC were profiled instead of sorted CD4+ and CD8+ T cells because pre-ART samples had limited cell numbers.

Sequencing of the TRB variable region was done with the immunoSEQ hsTCRB v3.0 assay at survey level resolution. A depth of roughly 35,000-50,000 T-cell genomes per sample was targeted for TRB sequencing. Pooled TRB libraries were sequenced on an Illumina MiSeq with a v3 150-cycle kit. The published analysis was carried out like this. Repertoire analysis was performed in R inside a reproducible Nextflow workflow that covered QC, data transformation and analysis. LymphoSeq2, an R package for AIRR-Seq data exploration, was used to implement custom analyses. Four samples that produced fewer than 5000 total TRB sequences were removed, so approximately 170 HIV repertoires were analyzed. Among the 170 to 200 HIV repertoires that were kept, roughly 58 were collected before ART initiation and roughly 130 were collected after ART initiation. Repertoires were downsampled to 5000 TRB nucleotide sequences, with summary statistics averaged over 100 downsampling iterations. The analysis kept only TRB sequences whose CDR3 regions were at least seven amino acids long. Two measures captured diversity: a Shannon entropy-derived clonality score and the Gini coefficient. In the repertoire networks, any two of the top 5000 CDR3 amino acid sequences were connected whenever the two sequences differed by an edit distance of one. Antigen specificity groups and MHC restriction were predicted for TRB CDR3 amino acid sequences with GLIPH2. To flag known associations with CMV, EBV, HIV or tissue antigens, CDR3 amino acid sequences were compared against VDJdb and McPAS-TCR. Pre-ART, post-ART and control groups were compared with Wilcoxon signed-rank tests and Holm-Bonferroni correction. TCRdb re-hosts the immuneACCESS table, in-frame sequences only. Its copies lack some clones; in the studies checked, an unresolved V gene accounts for under half of them, and the cause for the rest is not known. That table supplies the V and J calls and clone size; D and trimming were determined from the DNA. The sample contains nearly 50,000 clones, roughly 80% of them found a single time. The ten top clones hold approximately 3% of the sample.

About this clone itself: Which antigen it targets is not known. Per-base quality was not reported, and no clone a single base away is much larger than it.

Based on the germline V gene (reference sequence), the CDR1 and CDR2 sequences are LNHDA and SQIVND. Spanning cysteine to phenylalanine, the CDR3 consists of 15 amino acids. Only CDR3 DNA is held: 45 bases, read in frame from base 1. V is pared back by 5 bases and J by 1 base, with 14 bases lying between the germline termini. Inclusion was restricted to participants for whom at least one PBMC sample before ART initiation and at least two post-ART samples were available. All participants with HIV were treated in the United States of America. Before DNA extraction, cryopreserved samples containing about 0.9-11 million PBMC were thawed and washed. At the time of the earliest PBMC sample for each participant with HIV, ages ranged from 23 to 54 years. PBMC samples from each participant spanned 1-4 timepoints before ART initiation and 2-8 timepoints after ART initiation, with a median of 7 samples. Serial HIV viral load, CD4+ T-cell count, ART history and demographic data were obtained for every participant. A Qiagen kit on a QIAcube was used to extract genomic DNA from unsorted PBMC, with samples processed in batches of 12.

The chain was built from TRBV19 and TRBJ1-1, with TRBD1 perhaps the D gene, on 6 matching bases. The material was unsorted PBMCs, obtained 0.8 years after starting antiretroviral therapy. The sequence was collected from a woman under 30 with HIV. The DNA sequence follows: TGTGCCAGTAGTCCACAGGGTTGGGGGAACACTGAAGCTTTCTTT. Its translation is CASSPQGWGNTEAFF.